These 18 T cell receptor beta chains were all obtained from the same sample, sequenced in a study of regulatory T cells in long-lasting Graves disease. Library construction for TCR beta used iRepertoire HTBI primers and Arm-PCR of CDR3 regions. TCRdb fed the multiplex PCR reads into MiXCR, producing one record per CDR3 protein. The sample lists about 540,000 distinct CDR3 sequences; about 14% were seen once. This sample's time point: newly diagnosed GD, antithyroid drugs for less than 3 months. With RNA extracted from PBMCs as input, the TCR library was made. A further study also used this sample, focusing on T cells in Graves' hyperthyroidism and ophthalmopathy.

The sequencing used peripheral blood mononuclear cells (PBMCs), collected at new diagnosis, from a patient treated with antithyroid drugs. All receptors come from a man aged 30 to 39 with Graves disease.

This clonotype was detected a few times. J is TRBJ1-2 and V is TRBV27; D unclear. V was cut by 5 bases and J by 8 bases, with 15 bases left in between. The CDR3 is 13 residues long. Germline loops: CDR1 MNHEY, CDR2 SMNVEV (reference sequence). CDR3 in amino acids: CASSPFRGDGYTF. CDR3 DNA: TGTGCCAGCAGTCCTTTCCGTGGAGACGGCTACACCTTC.

This clonotype was seen at least ten times. Compared with germline, one end of the junction differs, possibly owing to a read error. This rearrangement joins TRBV20-1 to TRBJ2-5, with a possible D match to TRBD1 (6 bases). Germline V gives CDR1 DFQATT, CDR2 SNEGSKA (reference sequence). There are 13 residues in the CDR3. This CDR3 is CSAARTDQETQYF. The DNA of the CDR3 is TGCAGTGCGGCGAGGACAGACCAGGAGACCCAGTACTTC.

This clonotype appeared many times. The V gene is TRBV20-1, the J gene TRBJ2-7; 7 bases map to TRBD1. With V trimmed by 3 bases and J by 1 base, 18 bases remained unmatched. Germline lookup yields CDR1 DFQATT and CDR2 SNEGSKA (reference sequence). The CDR3 totals 18 residues. In nucleotides, the CDR3 is TGCAGTGCTAGCCGGCGCAGGGGGATACTTCAACTTTCCTACGAGCAGTACTTC. This codes for CSASRRRGILQLSYEQYF.

The V gene is TRBV5-1, the J gene TRBJ2-7, with D perhaps TRBD2 (6 bases). Looked up from germline, CDR1 is SGHRS and CDR2 is YFSETQ. Trimming removed 0 bases at V and 3 bases at J, with 16 bases between. The CDR3 loop spans 16 amino acids. The DNA of the CDR3 is TGCGCCAGCAGCTTGGCCTCTGAGGACTACTTCTACGAGCAGTACTTC. This encodes CASSLASEDYFYEQYF. Full variable domain (missing parts from reference TRBV5-1 and TRBJ2-7): KAGVTQTPRYLIKTRGQQVTLSCSPISGHRSVSWYQQTPGQGLQFLFEYFSETQRNKGNFPGRFSGRQFSNSRSEMNVSTLELGDSALYLCASSLASEDYFYEQYFGPGTRLTVT.

This clonotype was detected ten times or more. The chain's CDR3 is CASSGRPGELFF. The CDR3 DNA reads as TGTGCCAGCAGCGGACGGCCCGGGGAGCTGTTTTTT. The chain joins TRBV28 to TRBJ2-2; D is undetermined. Per the germline V gene, CDR1 is MDHEN and CDR2 is SYDVKM. CDR3 size: 12 residues. Trimming removed 6 bases at V and 6 bases at J, with 8 bases between.

This clonotype was seen repeatedly, ten times or more. The chain has TRBV7-9 and TRBJ2-7; 9 nucleotides agree with TRBD2. The germline V gene encodes CDR1 SEHNR and CDR2 FQNEAQ (reference sequence). The ends lost 5 bases at V and 3 bases at J; junction bases unmatched: 2. The CDR3 length is 13 residues. The CDR3 nucleotides are TGTGCCAGCAGCGAGCGGGGGGACTACGAGCAGTACTTC. It translates to CASSERGDYEQYF.

This clonotype has just a few counts. Because the CDR3 is missing its conserved closing phenylalanine or tryptophan, this is likely a read error. This chain connects TRBV9 to TRBJ2-1; 9 nucleotides line up with TRBD2. Looked up from germline, CDR1 is SGDLS and CDR2 is YYNGEE. The CDR3 covers 15 residues. The ends lost 4 bases at V and 4 bases at J; junction bases unmatched: 6. Here the CDR3 DNA reads TGTGCCAGCAGCCCCGGGACTAGCCGATACAATGAGCAGTTCCTC. Translating gives CASSPGTSRYNEQFL.

This chain connects TRBV29-1 to TRBJ1-2; D is undetermined. Germline-derived CDR1 and CDR2 are SQVTM and ANQGSEA. V was cut by 0 bases and J by 0 bases, with 8 bases left in between. The CDR3 length is 14 residues. The CDR3 DNA is TGCAGCGTTGAAGAGGGAAAAGCTAACTATGGCTACACCTTC. Residues: CSVEEGKANYGYTF.

This clonotype was seen at least ten times. CDR3 in DNA: TGTGCCAGCAGCTTATGGGTGGGGGGCAGAGCAGATACGCAGTATTTT. Its translation is CASSLWVGGRADTQYF. V usage is TRBV7-2 and J usage is TRBJ2-3; the D gene could be TRBD1 or TRBD2 (6 bases each). There are 16 residues in the CDR3. The germline V gene has CDR1 SGHTA and CDR2 FQGNSA. Trimming cost V 2 bases and J 4 bases, with 16 bases left between them.

The chain carries TRBV11-1 and TRBJ2-7, with 13 bases that match TRBD2. CDR1 SGHAT and CDR2 FQDESV come from the germline V gene (reference sequence). The CDR3 has 17 residues. The V segment lost 5 bases and the J segment 2 bases; nucleotides outside the gene matches: 9. The DNA of the CDR3 is TGTGCCAGCAGCAAGACTAGCGGGGGGACCAAGGCCTACGAGCAGTACTTC. Protein: CASSKTSGGTKAYEQYF.

This clonotype came up many times. CDR3: CASSVGTSGETQYF. The DNA for the CDR3 is TGTGCCAGCAGCGTAGGGACTAGCGGAGAGACCCAGTACTTC. The chain joins TRBV9 to TRBJ2-5, with 10 bases that match TRBD2. Germline V gene data show CDR1 as SGDLS and CDR2 as YYNGEE. Trimming took 0 bases from V and 4 from J; bases not matched to a gene: 0. The CDR3 length is 14 residues. The variable domain in full, completed from reference TRBV9 and TRBJ2-5, reads DSGVTQTPKHLITATGQRVTLRCSPRSGDLSVYWYQQSLDQGLQFLIQYYNGEERAKGNILERFSAQQFPDLHSELNLSSLELGDSALYFCASSVGTSGETQYFGPGTRLLVL.

Remarks on this clonotype: Possible read error: a much larger clone is one base away. J is TRBJ2-7 and V is TRBV13, with a tentative D call TRBD1 (5 bases). This CDR3 contains 13 residues. The germline V gene encodes CDR1 PRHDT and CDR2 FYEKMQ (reference sequence). The germline V and J ends were trimmed by 2 bases and 4 bases, with 9 bases remaining between them. CDR3 region: CASSLQGWYEQYF. In DNA form, the CDR3 reads TGTGCCAGCAGCTTACAGGGTTGGTACGAGCAGTACTTC.

This clonotype was picked up many times. This rearrangement joins TRBV6-2 or TRBV6-3 to TRBJ2-5; D remains unclear. V was pared by 0 bases and J by 5 bases, with 10 bases between. The germline V gene encodes CDR1 MNHEY and CDR2 SVGEGT. CDR3 length: 14 residues. The CDR3: CASSYSGPWETQYF. The CDR3 bases are TGTGCCAGCAGTTACTCTGGGCCATGGGAGACCCAGTACTTC.

This clonotype was observed many times. This chain links TRBV6-1 with TRBJ2-5; 10 bases are shared with TRBD1. V shed 5 bases and J 5 bases; nucleotides not matched to a gene: 8. The CDR3 has 15 residues. Germline V gives CDR1 MNHNS, CDR2 SASEGT. The CDR3 here is CASSHAGTGEETQYF. The CDR3 bases are TGTGCCAGCAGTCACGCCGGGACAGGGGAGGAGACCCAGTACTTC.

Many counts were recorded for this clonotype. This chain links TRBV3-1 with TRBJ1-1; D is uncertain. This CDR3 has 14 amino acids. Germline values: CDR1 LGHDT, CDR2 YNNKEL (reference sequence). With 2 bases removed from V and 6 bases from J, the gap between germline ends came to 13 bases. CDR3 region: CASSQTPRPPEAFF. The CDR3 DNA reads TGTGCCAGCAGCCAAACCCCGAGGCCACCTGAAGCTTTCTTT.

The chain couples TRBV27 to TRBJ2-1; TRBD2 aligns across 10 bases. This CDR3 has 16 amino acids. Unmatched junction bases numbered 4, after V lost 0 bases and J lost 5 bases. CDR1 and CDR2 from the germline V gene are MNHEY and SMNVEV (reference sequence). The CDR3 coding sequence is TGTGCCAGCAGTTTATCCAGCGGGAGGGCCGACAATGAGCAGTTCTTC. This translates into CASSLSSGRADNEQFF.

The chain combines TRBV20-1 with TRBJ2-3; TRBD2 matches at 8 bases. The CDR3 contains 17 residues. CDR1 is DFQATT and CDR2 is SNEGSKA in the germline V gene (reference sequence). With 3 bases clipped from V and 3 bases from J, the junction kept 14 bases outside the gene matches. The CDR3 region has the DNA TGCAGTGCTAGTAACCCCTTGGCGGGAGGCGGGACAGATACGCAGTATTTT. Its protein is CSASNPLAGGGTDTQYF.

This clonotype was seen more than once but under ten times. V gene TRBV19 combines with J gene TRBJ2-1; TRBD2 agrees at 8 bases. The CDR3 consists of 14 residues. Germline CDR1 LNHDA, CDR2 SQIVND (reference sequence). The V and J ends lost 8 bases and 4 bases, in that order; junction bases with no gene match: 7. CDR3 sequence: CASDHGRGYNEQFF. The CDR3 coding sequence is TGTGCCAGTGACCACGGGAGGGGATACAATGAGCAGTTCTTC.